This T cell receptor beta chain was sequenced in a study of cytomegalovirus exposure and HLA in healthy donors. It was with 60 Vbeta and 13 Jbeta primers that the PCR ran. Using immunoSEQ multiplex PCR, the repertoire was profiled, and TCRdb retains in-frame clones only, with some absent. Of some 200,000 clones listed, approximately 80% are singletons. CDR1 and CDR2 (germline): LNHNV, YYDKDF (reference sequence). The CDR3 consists of 14 residues. V gave up 5 bases and J gave up 4 bases; unmatched junction bases: 5. This rearrangement joins TRBV15 to TRBJ1-5; TRBD1 aligns across 7 bases. The sequenced sample was PBMCs. This TCR came from a woman in her twenties or thirties in good health and CMV-seronegative. CDR3 DNA: TGTGCCACCAGCGAGGGACAGACTAATCAGCCCCAGCATTTT. It translates to CATSEGQTNQPQHF.